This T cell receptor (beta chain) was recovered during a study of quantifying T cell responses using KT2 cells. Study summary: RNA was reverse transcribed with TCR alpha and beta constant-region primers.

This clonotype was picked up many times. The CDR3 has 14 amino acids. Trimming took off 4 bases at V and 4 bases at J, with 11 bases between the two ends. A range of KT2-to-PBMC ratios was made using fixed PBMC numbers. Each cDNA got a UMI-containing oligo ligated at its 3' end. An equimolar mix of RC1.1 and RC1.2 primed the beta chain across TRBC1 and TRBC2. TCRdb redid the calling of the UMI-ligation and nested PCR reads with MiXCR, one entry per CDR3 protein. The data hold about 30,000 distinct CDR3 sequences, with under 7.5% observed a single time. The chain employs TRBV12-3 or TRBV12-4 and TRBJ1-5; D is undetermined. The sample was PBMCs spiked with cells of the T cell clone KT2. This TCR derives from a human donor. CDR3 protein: CASSSGRGNQPQHF. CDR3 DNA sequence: TGTGCCAGCAGTTCCGGTCGGGGAAATCAGCCCCAGCATTTT.